The 31 T cell receptor beta chains given below trace back to one sample, sequenced in a study of blood T cell repertoires in COVID-19. Produced via immunoSEQ multiplex PCR; TCRdb's table is partial and in-frame only. The sample includes approximately 80,000 clones, about 85% of them seen just once. The sequencing sample was made of peripheral blood. The receptors here all came from a woman aged 70-85 years with acute or convalescent COVID-19.

The chain is built from TRBV24-1 and TRBJ2-1, with no clear D. The germline CDR1 and CDR2 sequences are KGHDR and SFDVKD. CDR3 size: 13 residues. The V and J ends lost 5 bases and 7 bases respectively, with 11 bases between them. The CDR3 region is CATSGTHGNEQFF. The CDR3 DNA follows: TGTGCCACCAGTGGCACCCACGGGAATGAGCAGTTCTTC.

The chain couples TRBV5-8 to TRBJ2-2, with 10 bases that match TRBD1. CDR1 and CDR2 from the germline V gene are SGHTS and YDEGEE. The CDR3 sequence is 15 residues long. V gave up 4 bases and J gave up 4 bases; unmatched junction bases: 4. Here the CDR3 reads CASSPGQGRTGELFF. In DNA form, the CDR3 reads TGTGCCAGCAGCCCGGGACAGGGGCGCACCGGGGAGCTGTTTTTT.

The gene calls are TRBV7-8 and TRBJ2-4; 8 bases line up with TRBD2. This CDR3 contains 15 residues. With V trimmed by 1 base and J by 6 bases, 5 bases remained unmatched. Germline-derived CDR1 and CDR2 are SGHVS and FQNEAQ. CDR3 DNA: TGTGCCAGCAGCTTAGGTAGCGGGGACTTAAACATTCAGTACTTC. Its protein product is CASSLGSGDLNIQYF.

V usage is TRBV6-1 and J usage is TRBJ1-1, with D possibly being TRBD1 (6 bases). Germline CDR1 MNHNS, CDR2 SASEGT. The CDR3 length is 15 residues. The V gene lost 1 base and the J gene lost 3 bases, with 12 bases spanning the gap. Written as DNA, the CDR3 is TGTGCCAGCAGTGAAGGTCAGGGGTTATACACTGAAGCTTTCTTT. This encodes CASSEGQGLYTEAFF.

The chain links TRBV5-5 to TRBJ1-2; possible D gene TRBD1, 6 bases. Germline assignment: CDR1 SGHKS and CDR2 YYEKEE (reference sequence). Trimming pared 4 bases from V and 2 bases from J, leaving 12 bases between. The CDR3 sequence is 14 residues long. The CDR3 DNA is TGTGCCAGCAGCCCAGGGGTTCCCAACTATGGCTACACCTTC. Amino acids: CASSPGVPNYGYTF.

J is TRBJ2-7 and V is TRBV13, with a weak D call TRBD1 (5 bases). Per germline, CDR1 PRHDT and CDR2 FYEKMQ (reference sequence). The CDR3 runs 14 residues. V lost 1 base and J lost 5, with 12 bases in between. CDR3 region: CASSLVGVVHEQYF. The DNA for the CDR3 is TGTGCCAGCAGCTTAGTAGGGGTGGTACACGAGCAGTACTTC.

This chain connects TRBV5-1 to TRBJ1-2, with a tentative D call TRBD1 (5 bases). V lost 3 bases to trimming and J lost 7 bases, with 16 bases between them. The CDR3 runs 14 residues. Germline assignment: CDR1 SGHRS and CDR2 YFSETQ. This chain's CDR3 is CASSSSQVGTGYTF. The CDR3 DNA follows: TGCGCCAGCAGCTCCTCACAGGTCGGCACTGGCTACACCTTC.

The V call is TRBV5-5, the J call TRBJ1-1, with TRBD1 matching over 11 bases. The V and J ends lost 5 bases and 9 bases, in that order; junction bases with no gene match: 9. CDR3 size: 14 residues. Germline V gene sequence: CDR1 SGHKS, CDR2 YYEKEE (reference sequence). The DNA of the CDR3 is TGTGCCAGCAGACCCTGGACAGGGGGCAGCAAAGCTTTCTTT. This sequence encodes CASRPWTGGSKAFF.

The chain employs TRBV4-1 and TRBJ2-2, with 9 bases identical to TRBD2. Germline assignment: CDR1 MGHRA and CDR2 YSYEKL. V shed 5 bases, J shed 0 bases, and the junction held 1 base outside the gene matches. CDR3 length equals 15 residues. CDR3 loop: CASSSSGANTGELFF. In DNA, the CDR3 is TGCGCCAGCAGCTCTAGCGGGGCGAACACCGGGGAGCTGTTTTTT.

V and J are TRBV28 and TRBJ1-4; TRBD1 agrees at 10 bases. This CDR3 has 18 amino acids. Trimming took 5 bases from V and 3 from J; bases not matched to a gene: 12. Germline values: CDR1 MDHEN, CDR2 SYDVKM. CDR3 DNA: TGTGCCAGCAGTCACGAGGGACAGGGGAGGAGGGCTAATGAAAAACTGTTTTTT. This sequence encodes CASSHEGQGRRANEKLFF.

This clone has just a few counts. The chain joins TRBV3-1 (or the pseudogene TRBV3-2) to TRBJ2-6, with TRBD1 matching 7 bases. Trimming took 5 bases from V and 4 from J; bases not matched to a gene: 5. The CDR3 is made up of 15 amino acids. CDR1 is LGHDT and CDR2 is YNNKEL in the germline V gene (reference sequence). This CDR3 is CASSIGTAGANVLTF. CDR3 bases: TGTGCCAGCAGCATCGGGACAGCCGGGGCCAACGTCCTGACTTTC.

The chain uses TRBV15 and TRBJ1-2; no clear D. CDR1 LNHNV and CDR2 YYDKDF come from the germline V gene (reference sequence). Trimming pared 4 bases from V and 3 bases from J, leaving 9 bases between. CDR3 length: 13 residues. The CDR3 DNA follows: TGTGCCACCAGCAAAACCGGGGACTATGGCTACACCTTC. Its protein product is CATSKTGDYGYTF.

The chain joins TRBV27 to TRBJ1-2; 8 bases fit TRBD1. CDR1 MNHEY and CDR2 SMNVEV come from the germline V gene (reference sequence). J gave up 1 base and V 2 bases, and 3 bases lay outside the gene matches. The CDR3 covers 15 residues. The CDR3 region is CASSLQGAGNYGYTF. The CDR3 DNA follows: TGTGCCAGCAGTTTACAGGGGGCGGGTAACTATGGCTACACCTTC.

The V gene is TRBV27, the J gene TRBJ2-3; TRBD1 matches at 8 bases. The junction had 8 bases not matched to a gene; V was cut back by 8 bases and J by 4 bases. There are 14 residues in the CDR3. Looked up from germline, CDR1 is MNHEY and CDR2 is SMNVEV (reference sequence). The CDR3 here is CASARQGIPDTQYF. The DNA for the CDR3 is TGTGCCAGCGCGAGACAGGGGATCCCAGATACGCAGTATTTT.

The chain carries TRBV6-6 and TRBJ2-4, with 8 bases identical to TRBD1. From germline, CDR1 is MNHNY and CDR2 SVGAGI (reference sequence). The V and J ends lost 6 bases and 2 bases, in that order; junction bases with no gene match: 9. The CDR3 contains 16 residues. This CDR3 is CASRPGQGLTKNIQYF. Here the CDR3 DNA reads TGTGCCAGCAGACCTGGACAGGGCCTGACCAAAAACATTCAGTACTTC.

V usage is TRBV10-3 and J usage is TRBJ1-2; D is unclear. The CDR3 has 12 residues. V was shortened by 6 bases and J by 2 bases, with 7 bases between the two germline ends. In germline, CDR1 is ENHRY, CDR2 SYGVKD. The CDR3 loop is CAISQENYGYTF. Here the CDR3 DNA reads TGTGCCATCAGCCAGGAAAACTATGGCTACACCTTC.

V is TRBV12-3 or TRBV12-4 and J is TRBJ1-5; no clear D. CDR3 length: 13 amino acids. Trimming stripped 6 bases from V and 4 bases from J, with 10 bases between. Written as DNA, the CDR3 is TGTGCCAGCAGCCGAGGTGCTAATCAGCCCCAGCATTTT. Translating gives CASSRGANQPQHF.

This chain joins TRBV19 and TRBJ1-5, with 7 nucleotides matching TRBD1. With V trimmed by 5 bases and J by 2 bases, 9 bases remained unmatched. The CDR3 loop spans 16 amino acids. Germline loops: CDR1 LNHDA, CDR2 SQIVND (reference sequence). This chain's CDR3 is CASSGGGQEGNQPQHF. CDR3 bases: TGTGCCAGTAGTGGAGGAGGACAGGAGGGCAATCAGCCCCAGCATTTT.

The chain employs TRBV6-5 and TRBJ1-6; 7 bases map to TRBD1. The CDR3 is 14 amino acids. J was trimmed by 6 bases and V by 2 bases; bases with no gene match: 1. The germline V gene has CDR1 MNHEY and CDR2 SVGAGI. CDR3 amino acids: CASSYRQGNSPLHF. The DNA of the CDR3 is TGTGCCAGCAGTTACAGACAGGGTAATTCACCCCTCCACTTT.

The rearrangement links TRBV3-1 (or the pseudogene TRBV3-2) to TRBJ2-1; the D gene is possibly TRBD1 (5 bases). The V end lost 0 bases, the J end lost 11 bases, and 20 bases lay between the germline ends. CDR1 and CDR2 from the germline V gene are LGHDT and YNNKEL (reference sequence). The CDR3 has 16 amino acids. This chain's CDR3 is CASSQEGRAGLRQQFF. CDR3 sequence (DNA): TGTGCCAGCAGCCAAGAAGGCCGGGCAGGGCTTCGGCAGCAGTTCTTC.

The J gene is TRBJ1-1, the V gene TRBV20-1; D unclear. V was pared by 6 bases and J by 4 bases, with 9 bases between. The germline V gene encodes CDR1 DFQATT and CDR2 SNEGSKA (reference sequence). CDR3 length: 11 residues. CDR3 coding DNA: TGCAGTGCACGCAGGATCACTGAAGCTTTCTTT. Amino acid sequence: CSARRITEAFF.

This chain uses TRBV5-1 with TRBJ1-1; a possible D gene is TRBD1 (6 bases). The CDR3 loop spans 14 amino acids. Germline-derived CDR1 and CDR2 are SGHRS and YFSETQ. Trimming shortened V by 0 bases and J by 6 bases, and 12 bases separated the two germline ends. As DNA, the CDR3 is TGCGCCAGCAGCTTGGCAGGGGATTCGGCTGAAGCTTTCTTT. Translating it yields CASSLAGDSAEAFF.

This sequence joins TRBV10-1 and TRBJ1-1; 7 nucleotides align to TRBD1. V was pared by 4 bases and J by 0 bases, with 2 bases of the junction left unmatched. There are 14 residues in the CDR3. Germline V gene sequence: CDR1 WNHNN, CDR2 SYGVQD (reference sequence). The CDR3 region has the DNA TGCGCCAGCAGTGTTGACAGGGTGAACACTGAAGCTTTCTTT. The encoded protein is CASSVDRVNTEAFF.

The gene calls are TRBV18 and TRBJ1-2; 11 bases map to TRBD1. Trimming at V came to 5 bases and at J to 5 bases, leaving 7 bases not matched to a gene. From germline, CDR1 is KGHSH and CDR2 LQKENI. CDR3 size: 15 residues. The CDR3 sequence: CASSSGQGAVYGYTF. CDR3 nucleotide sequence: TGTGCCAGCTCATCCGGACAGGGGGCGGTATATGGCTACACCTTC.

The CDR3: CASRGLGYEQYF. CDR3 nucleotides: TGTGCCAGCAGGGGACTAGGCTACGAGCAGTACTTC. This sequence joins TRBV2 and TRBJ2-7, with 8 bases that match TRBD2. CDR1 and CDR2 (germline): SNHLY, FYNNEI. The CDR3 is 12 residues long. V lost 6 bases to trimming and J lost 3 bases; unmatched junction nucleotides: 1.

The rearrangement uses TRBV23-1 and TRBJ2-1; D is uncertain. TRBV23-1 carries the ORF label, with uncertain function. This CDR3 contains 16 residues. V gave up 0 bases and J gave up 3 bases, with 12 bases separating them. The CDR3 is CASSQSAKRHYNEQFF. The CDR3, as DNA: TGCGCCAGCAGTCAATCAGCAAAGAGGCACTACAATGAGCAGTTCTTC.

The V and J genes are TRBV5-4 and TRBJ2-7; 8 bases fit TRBD1. CDR1 is SGHNT and CDR2 is YYREEE in the germline V gene (reference sequence). Losses at the gene ends were 2 bases for V and 7 bases for J; bases not matched to a gene: 2. CDR3 size: 12 residues. In DNA form, the CDR3 reads TGTGCCAGCAGCTTCGACAGGGGTGAGCAGTACTTC. Residues: CASSFDRGEQYF. Full variable domain (missing parts from reference TRBV5-4 and TRBJ2-7): ETGVTQSPTHLIKTRGQQVTLRCSSQSGHNTVSWYQQALGQGPQFIFQYYREEENGRGNFPPRFSGLQFPNYSSELNVNALELDDSALYLCASSFDRGEQYFGPGTRLTVT.

In its sample, this clone was seen once. This chain joins TRBV3-1 (or the pseudogene TRBV3-2) and TRBJ2-1, with TRBD2 matching over 8 bases. The germline V gene encodes CDR1 LGHDT and CDR2 YNNKEL (reference sequence). The CDR3 covers 15 residues. V trimming: 0 bases; J trimming: 2 bases; junction bases outside the gene matches: 0. The CDR3 DNA reads as TGTGCCAGCAGCCAAGAAGCGGGGGCCTACAATGAGCAGTTCTTC. It specifies CASSQEAGAYNEQFF.

This CDR3 is CASSFGPAGRPQHF. The CDR3 DNA follows: TGTGCCAGCAGCTTTGGACCGGCGGGGAGGCCCCAGCATTTT. J is TRBJ1-5 and V is TRBV7-8; D not resolved. This CDR3 is 14 amino acids long. V dropped 3 bases and J dropped 9 bases, with 15 bases sitting between them. Germline V gene lookup returns CDR1 SGHVS and CDR2 FQNEAQ.

This clone was counted once. CDR3 protein: CSASEGTAGNTIYF. The CDR3 nucleotides are TGCAGTGCTAGTGAGGGGACAGCTGGAAACACCATATATTTT. This sequence joins TRBV20-1 and TRBJ1-3; 7 nucleotides line up with TRBD1. Looked up from germline, CDR1 is DFQATT and CDR2 is SNEGSKA (reference sequence). With V trimmed by 3 bases and J by 2 bases, 4 bases remained unmatched. The CDR3 runs 14 residues.

This chain links TRBV6-5 with TRBJ1-5, with TRBD1 matching over 11 bases. The CDR3 is 15 residues long. V was pared by 9 bases and J by 3 bases, with 7 bases of the junction left unmatched. From germline, CDR1 is MNHEY and CDR2 SVGAGI. The CDR3 protein is CASSLDRGHNQPQHF. The CDR3, as DNA: TGTGCCAGTTCCTTGGACAGGGGGCACAATCAGCCCCAGCATTTT.